These 20 T cell receptor beta chains were all obtained from the same sample, sequenced in a study of response to subunit inactivated influenza vaccine. MiXCR, run by TCRdb on the RT-PCR reads, gives a single entry per CDR3 protein. The sample has over 800,000 distinct CDR3 sequences; over 20% are singletons. The sequenced sample was PBMCs from blood, obtained approximately 5 days after vaccination. The receptors originated from a man in his fifties who received an inactivated influenza vaccine.

This clonotype was seen more than once but under ten times. This chain uses TRBV7-2 with TRBJ2-3; D may be TRBD1 (6 bases). CDR1 and CDR2 from the germline V gene are SGHTA and FQGNSA. The V gene lost 0 bases and the J gene lost 0 bases, with 13 bases spanning the gap. This CDR3 is built from 17 residues. CDR3 DNA sequence: TGTGCCAGCAGCTTAGCTCACAGGGTACCTAGCACAGATACGCAGTATTTT. As protein: CASSLAHRVPSTDTQYF.

The V and J genes are TRBV4-2 and TRBJ2-5; maybe TRBD1 (6 bases). The length of the CDR3 is 15 residues. In germline, CDR1 is LGHNA, CDR2 YNFKEQ. V was trimmed by 4 bases and J by 2 bases, leaving 14 bases between them. The CDR3 region has the DNA TGTGCCAGCAGCCCTAGACCGACAGGTCAAGAGACCCAGTACTTC. Protein: CASSPRPTGQETQYF.

Only a few counts were recorded for this clonotype. The chain carries TRBV6-2 or TRBV6-3 and TRBJ2-1, with D uncertain. V was clipped by 6 bases and J by 15 bases, with 18 bases between them. The CDR3 extends over 12 amino acids. Germline V gene lookup returns CDR1 MNHEY and CDR2 SVGEGT. CDR3 coding DNA: TGTGCCAGCAGACTGGCACTCCCTGTGCGGTTCTTC. This codes for CASRLALPVRFF.

This clonotype was picked up a small number of times. This sequence joins TRBV12-3 or TRBV12-4 and TRBJ2-1; 8 nucleotides agree with TRBD2. The CDR3 has 13 residues. The V and J ends lost 7 bases and 5 bases, in that order; junction bases with no gene match: 4. CDR3 nucleotide sequence: TGTGCCAGCAACCAACTAGCGGACAATGAGCAGTTCTTC. Protein: CASNQLADNEQFF.

This clonotype came up many times. The chain recombines TRBV5-5 with TRBJ2-5, with 10 bases fitting TRBD1. The CDR3 consists of 15 residues. Trimming removed 4 bases from V and 4 bases from J; junction bases left unmatched: 7. The germline gives CDR1 SGHKS, CDR2 YYEKEE (reference sequence). The CDR3 protein is CASSRPGQGLETQYF. The CDR3 DNA reads TGTGCCAGCAGCCGCCCGGGACAGGGGCTAGAGACCCAGTACTTC.

This clonotype was detected only a few times. The rearrangement joins TRBV4-1 to TRBJ1-1, with 9 bases that match TRBD1. CDR3 length equals 16 residues. J was trimmed by 8 bases and V by 0 bases; bases with no gene match: 10. Germline assignment: CDR1 MGHRA and CDR2 YSYEKL. The CDR3 DNA follows: TGCGCCAGCAGCCAAGAGCTTATGGACAGGGGAGCGGAAGCTTTCTTT. Amino acids: CASSQELMDRGAEAFF.

The rearrangement joins TRBV7-3 to TRBJ2-1; the D is unclear. The V end was cut by 5 bases, the J end by 0 bases, with 14 bases between. The CDR3 is 16 amino acids. Looked up from germline, CDR1 is SGHTA and CDR2 is FQGTGA. CDR3 sequence reads: CASSPALISSYNEQFF. CDR3 DNA sequence: TGTGCCAGCAGCCCCGCCTTGATAAGCTCCTACAATGAGCAGTTCTTC.

This clonotype occurred a few times. The V gene is TRBV5-1, the J gene TRBJ2-1; 7 bases are a match to TRBD2. The CDR3 runs to 16 residues. V trimming: 0 bases; J trimming: 3 bases; junction bases outside the gene matches: 6. CDR1 is SGHRS and CDR2 is YFSETQ in the germline V gene. The CDR3 loop reads CASSLATGLSYNEQFF. The CDR3 DNA sequence: TGCGCCAGCAGCTTGGCTACGGGACTAAGCTACAATGAGCAGTTCTTC.

As regards this clonotype: One end of the junction varies from germline; a read error may be responsible. This chain joins TRBV20-1 and TRBJ2-1, with TRBD2 as a possible D gene (5 bases). CDR1 and CDR2 (germline): DFQATT, SNEGSKA (reference sequence). The CDR3 totals 13 residues. CDR3 sequence reads: CTAGGPNYNEQFF. CDR3 DNA: TGCACTGCTGGCGGGCCGAACTACAATGAGCAGTTCTTC.

This clonotype was detected many times. The V and J genes are TRBV7-2 and TRBJ2-5; a possible D gene is TRBD2 (6 bases). Trimming took off 1 base at V and 7 bases at J, with 10 bases between the two ends. The germline V gene encodes CDR1 SGHTA and CDR2 FQGNSA. This CDR3 has 13 amino acids. CDR3 nucleotide sequence: TGTGCCAGCAGCTTAGAGGGGCGGGGGACCCAGTACTTC. It is translated as CASSLEGRGTQYF.

This chain connects TRBV12-3 or TRBV12-4 to TRBJ2-2, with 10 bases fitting TRBD1. Germline trimming cut 3 bases from V and 5 bases from J; bases unmatched to any gene: 6. This CDR3 is 16 amino acids long. The CDR3 here is CASSLDRGRGTGELFF. Written as DNA, the CDR3 is TGTGCCAGCAGTTTGGACAGGGGGAGAGGAACCGGGGAGCTGTTTTTT.

There are many counts of this clonotype. The chain links TRBV7-2 to TRBJ1-5, with no clear D. The CDR3 is 15 residues long. Trimming left V 3 bases short and J 4 bases short, with 13 bases between. Germline V gives CDR1 SGHTA, CDR2 FQGNSA. This chain's CDR3 is CASSFSSGGNQPQHF. In DNA, the CDR3 is TGTGCCAGCAGCTTTAGCTCGGGAGGGAATCAGCCCCAGCATTTT.

This chain links TRBV6-1 with TRBJ1-3, with D unclear. V dropped 6 bases and J dropped 0 bases, with 12 bases sitting between them. CDR3 size: 15 residues. The germline V gene has CDR1 MNHNS and CDR2 SASEGT. CDR3 bases: TGTGCCAGCAGCGGCGGTAGCGGCTCTGGAAACACCATATATTTT. It is translated as CASSGGSGSGNTIYF.

This clonotype was seen a few times. The chain is built from TRBV5-1 and TRBJ2-5; D is uncertain. The CDR3 length is 14 residues. V lost 0 bases and J lost 4, with 10 bases in between. In germline, CDR1 is SGHRS, CDR2 YFSETQ. The CDR3 coding sequence is TGCGCCAGCAGCTTGGATCAGCCCCGAGAGACCCAGTACTTC. This translates into CASSLDQPRETQYF.

This clonotype was seen repeatedly, ten times or more. V is TRBV11-1 and J is TRBJ2-5, with no clear D. V was clipped by 5 bases and J by 5 bases, with 6 bases between them. Germline CDR1 reads SGHAT; CDR2 reads FQDESV (reference sequence). This CDR3 region has 11 residues. CDR3 loop: CASSGWETQYF. The CDR3 nucleotides read TGTGCCAGCAGCGGCTGGGAGACCCAGTACTTC. Full variable domain (outside the CDR3, taken from reference TRBV11-1 and TRBJ2-5): EAEVAQSPRYKITEKSQAVAFWCDPISGHATLYWYRQILGQGPELLVQFQDESVVDDSQLPKDRFSAERLKGVDSTLKIQPAELGDSAMYLCASSGWETQYFGPGTRLLVL.

The CDR3 reads CASSAGESTDTQYF. DNA for the CDR3: TGTGCCAGCAGCGCCGGAGAAAGCACAGATACGCAGTATTTT. V is TRBV9 and J is TRBJ2-3; D not resolved. V was cut by 3 bases and J by 0 bases, with 8 bases left in between. The CDR3 has 14 residues. CDR1 is SGDLS, CDR2 YYNGEE, per germline. The entire variable domain, with the rest obtained from reference TRBV9 and TRBJ2-3, is as follows: DSGVTQTPKHLITATGQRVTLRCSPRSGDLSVYWYQQSLDQGLQFLIQYYNGEERAKGNILERFSAQQFPDLHSELNLSSLELGDSALYFCASSAGESTDTQYFGPGTRLTVL.

A few counts support this clonotype. Relative to the germline gene, one junction end is altered; a read error may explain this. CDR3 protein: CASSSRTGRQETQYF. The CDR3 DNA is TGTGCTAGCAGCTCACGGACAGGAAGACAAGAGACCCAGTACTTC. The gene calls are TRBV7-7 and TRBJ2-5; TRBD1 agrees at 7 bases. The V gene's germline CDR1 is SSHAT and CDR2 FNYEAQ (reference sequence). There are 15 residues in the CDR3.

This clonotype occurred a few times. The CDR3 DNA reads as TGCAGTGCTAGGGGTAGCGGGGGCTACAATGAGCAGTTCTTC. As protein: CSARGSGGYNEQFF. The chain joins TRBV20-1 to TRBJ2-1, with 9 bases that match TRBD2. The CDR3 totals 14 residues. V dropped 3 bases and J dropped 3; count of bases not matched to a gene: 3. Germline V gives CDR1 DFQATT, CDR2 SNEGSKA (reference sequence).

The CDR3 loop is CSARDPGPRGEKLFF. CDR3 sequence (DNA): TGCAGTGCTAGAGATCCTGGCCCAAGGGGTGAAAAACTGTTTTTT. The J gene is TRBJ1-4, the V gene TRBV20-1, with D perhaps TRBD1 (5 bases). This CDR3 comprises 15 residues. CDR1 and CDR2 (germline): DFQATT, SNEGSKA (reference sequence). V was cut by 0 bases and J by 7 bases, with 15 bases left in between.

V and J are TRBV24-1 and TRBJ2-1, with a weak D call TRBD1 (8 bases). With 9 bases removed from V and 8 bases from J, the gap between germline ends came to 19 bases. The CDR3 sequence is 14 residues long. Per germline, CDR1 KGHDR and CDR2 SFDVKD. CDR3 residues: CATQQGGGLYEQFF. DNA for the CDR3: TGTGCCACCCAACAGGGGGGGGGCTTGTATGAGCAGTTCTTC.